The T cell receptor (beta chain) under discussion was sequenced for a study of T cell changes during pregnancy in multiple sclerosis. Generated by immunoSEQ multiplex PCR, the TCRdb table keeps only in-frame clones and is missing some. This table has about 48,000 clones, 94% appearing once. Looked up from germline, CDR1 is LNHDA and CDR2 is SQIVND (reference sequence). The V gene end was trimmed by 2 bases and the J gene end by 0 bases; junction bases not matched to a gene: 8. This CDR3 is built from 17 residues. V is TRBV19 and J is TRBJ2-3; 7 nucleotides agree with TRBD1. Sequenced material: CD4+ T cells from peripheral blood mononuclear cells, taken in the first trimester of pregnancy. The receptor was isolated from a female donor with multiple sclerosis, enrolled in a pregnancy study. CDR3 protein: CASSISGQALSTDTQYF. As DNA, the CDR3 is TGTGCCAGTAGTATAAGTGGACAGGCCCTTAGCACAGATACGCAGTATTTT.